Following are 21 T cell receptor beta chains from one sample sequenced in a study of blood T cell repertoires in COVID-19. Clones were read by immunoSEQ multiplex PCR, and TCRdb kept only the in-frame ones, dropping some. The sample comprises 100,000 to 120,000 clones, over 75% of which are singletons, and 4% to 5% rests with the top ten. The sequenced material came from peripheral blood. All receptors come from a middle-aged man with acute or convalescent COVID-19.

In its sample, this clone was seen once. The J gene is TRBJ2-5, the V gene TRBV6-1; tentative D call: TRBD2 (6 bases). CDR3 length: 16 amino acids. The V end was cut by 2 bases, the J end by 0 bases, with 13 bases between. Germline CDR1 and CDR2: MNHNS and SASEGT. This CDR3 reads CASSEMVAAYQETQYF. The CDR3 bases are TGTGCCAGCAGTGAAATGGTAGCGGCGTACCAAGAGACCCAGTACTTC.

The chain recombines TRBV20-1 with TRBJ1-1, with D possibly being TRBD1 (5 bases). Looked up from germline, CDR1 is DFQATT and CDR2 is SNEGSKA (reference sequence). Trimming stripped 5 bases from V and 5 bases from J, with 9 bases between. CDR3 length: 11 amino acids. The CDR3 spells CSAAQGTEAFF. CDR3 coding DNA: TGCAGTGCTGCCCAGGGAACTGAAGCTTTCTTT.

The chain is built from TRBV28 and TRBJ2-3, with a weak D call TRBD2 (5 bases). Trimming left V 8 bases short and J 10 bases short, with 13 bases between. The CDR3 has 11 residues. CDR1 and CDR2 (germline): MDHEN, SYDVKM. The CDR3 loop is CASSFREAQYF. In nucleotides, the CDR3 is TGTGCCAGCTCATTCCGGGAAGCGCAGTATTTT.

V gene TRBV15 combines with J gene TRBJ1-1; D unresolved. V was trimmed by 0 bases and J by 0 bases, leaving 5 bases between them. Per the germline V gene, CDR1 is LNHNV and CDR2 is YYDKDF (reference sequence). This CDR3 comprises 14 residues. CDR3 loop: CATSRDALNTEAFF. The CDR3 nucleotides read TGTGCCACCAGCAGAGATGCGCTGAACACTGAAGCTTTCTTT.

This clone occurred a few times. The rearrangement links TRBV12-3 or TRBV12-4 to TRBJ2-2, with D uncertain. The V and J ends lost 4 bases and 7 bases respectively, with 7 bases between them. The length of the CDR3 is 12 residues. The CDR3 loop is CASSSPSGELFF. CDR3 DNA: TGTGCCAGCAGTTCCCCCAGCGGGGAGCTGTTTTTT.

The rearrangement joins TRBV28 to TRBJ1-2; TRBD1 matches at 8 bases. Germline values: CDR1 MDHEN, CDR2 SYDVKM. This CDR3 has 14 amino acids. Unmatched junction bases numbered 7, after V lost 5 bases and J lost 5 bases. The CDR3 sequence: CASSLSRGQYGYTF. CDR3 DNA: TGTGCCAGCAGTCTAAGCAGGGGGCAATATGGCTACACCTTC.

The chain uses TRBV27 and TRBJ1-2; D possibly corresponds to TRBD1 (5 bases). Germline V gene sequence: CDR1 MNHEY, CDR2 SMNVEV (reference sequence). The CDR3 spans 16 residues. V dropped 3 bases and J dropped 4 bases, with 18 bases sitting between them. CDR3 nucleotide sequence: TGTGCCAGCAGTTTCTCGGACAATAAAGGAACCTATGGCTACACCTTC. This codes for CASSFSDNKGTYGYTF.

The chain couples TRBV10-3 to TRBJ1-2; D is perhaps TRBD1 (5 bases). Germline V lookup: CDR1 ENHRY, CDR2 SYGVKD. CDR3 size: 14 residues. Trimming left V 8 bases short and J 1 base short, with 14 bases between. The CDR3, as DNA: TGTGCCATCGGCGGGGGAGGGATTAACTATGGCTACACCTTC. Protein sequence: CAIGGGGINYGYTF.

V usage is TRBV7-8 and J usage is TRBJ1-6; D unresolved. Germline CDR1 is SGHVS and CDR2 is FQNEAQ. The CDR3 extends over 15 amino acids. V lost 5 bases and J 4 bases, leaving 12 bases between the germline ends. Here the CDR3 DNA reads TGTGCCAGCAGCCCCGAAGAAGCTTATAATTCACCCCTCCACTTT. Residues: CASSPEEAYNSPLHF.

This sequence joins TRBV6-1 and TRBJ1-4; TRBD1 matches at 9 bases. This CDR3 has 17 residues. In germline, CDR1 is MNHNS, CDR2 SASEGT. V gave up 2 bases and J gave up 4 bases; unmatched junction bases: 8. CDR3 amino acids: CASSELGQGSFNEKLFF. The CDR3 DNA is TGTGCCAGCAGTGAATTGGGACAGGGTTCTTTTAATGAAAAACTGTTTTTT.

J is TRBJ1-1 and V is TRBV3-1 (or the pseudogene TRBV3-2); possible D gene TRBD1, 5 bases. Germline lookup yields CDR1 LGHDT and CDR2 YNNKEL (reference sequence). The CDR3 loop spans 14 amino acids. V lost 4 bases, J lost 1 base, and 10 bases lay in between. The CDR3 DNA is TGTGCCAGCAGCCCCCAGGGATGGAACACTGAAGCTTTCTTT. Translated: CASSPQGWNTEAFF.

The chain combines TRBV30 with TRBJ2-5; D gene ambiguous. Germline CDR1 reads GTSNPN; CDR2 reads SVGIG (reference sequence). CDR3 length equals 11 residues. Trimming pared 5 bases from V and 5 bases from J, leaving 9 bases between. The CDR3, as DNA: TGTGCCTGGGGGGTCGGGGAGACCCAGTACTTC. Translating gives CAWGVGETQYF.

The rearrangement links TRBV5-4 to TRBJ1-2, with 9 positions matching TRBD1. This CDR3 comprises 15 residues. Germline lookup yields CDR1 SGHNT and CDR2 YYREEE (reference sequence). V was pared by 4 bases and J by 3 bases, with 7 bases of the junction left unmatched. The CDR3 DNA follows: TGTGCCAGCAGCACCTACAGGGGGCGCGACTATGGCTACACCTTC. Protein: CASSTYRGRDYGYTF.

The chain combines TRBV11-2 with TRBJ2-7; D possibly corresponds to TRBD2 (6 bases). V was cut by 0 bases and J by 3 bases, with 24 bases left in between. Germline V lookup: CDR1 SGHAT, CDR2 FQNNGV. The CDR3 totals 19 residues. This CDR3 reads CASSLDRSGGPSAHYEQYF. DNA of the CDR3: TGTGCCAGCAGCTTAGATCGATCGGGTGGTCCTAGCGCTCACTACGAGCAGTACTTC.

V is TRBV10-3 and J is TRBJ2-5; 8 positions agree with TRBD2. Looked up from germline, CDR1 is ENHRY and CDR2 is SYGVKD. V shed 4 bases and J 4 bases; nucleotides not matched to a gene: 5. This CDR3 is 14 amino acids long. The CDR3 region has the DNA TGTGCCATCAGTGCACGGGAGGGGACAGAGACCCAGTACTTC. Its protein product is CAISAREGTETQYF.

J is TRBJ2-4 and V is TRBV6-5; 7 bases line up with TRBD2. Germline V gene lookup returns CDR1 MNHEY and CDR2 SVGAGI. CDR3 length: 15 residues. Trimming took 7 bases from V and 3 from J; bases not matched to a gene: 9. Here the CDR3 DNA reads TGTGCCAGCAATTGGCGGGAGAGTGGCAAAAACATTCAGTACTTC. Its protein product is CASNWRESGKNIQYF.

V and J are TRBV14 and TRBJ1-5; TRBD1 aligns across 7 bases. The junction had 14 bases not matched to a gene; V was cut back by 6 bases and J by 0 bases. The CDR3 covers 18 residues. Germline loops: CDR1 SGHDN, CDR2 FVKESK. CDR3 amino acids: CASRWWVFRGYSNQPQHF. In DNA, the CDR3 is TGTGCCAGCAGGTGGTGGGTATTCAGGGGGTATAGCAATCAGCCCCAGCATTTT.

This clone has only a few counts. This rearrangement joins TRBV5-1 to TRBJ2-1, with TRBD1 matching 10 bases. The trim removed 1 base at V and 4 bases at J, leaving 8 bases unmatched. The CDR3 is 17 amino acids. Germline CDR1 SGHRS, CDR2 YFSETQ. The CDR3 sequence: CASSLTLGTGEYNEQFF. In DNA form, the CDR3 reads TGCGCCAGCAGCTTGACCCTCGGGACAGGGGAATACAATGAGCAGTTCTTC.

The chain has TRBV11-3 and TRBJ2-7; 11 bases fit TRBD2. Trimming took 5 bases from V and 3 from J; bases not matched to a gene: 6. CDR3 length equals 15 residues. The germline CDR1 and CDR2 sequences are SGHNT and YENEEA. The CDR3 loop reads CASSATGTSGYEQYF. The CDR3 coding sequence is TGTGCCAGCAGCGCCACCGGGACTAGCGGCTACGAGCAGTACTTC. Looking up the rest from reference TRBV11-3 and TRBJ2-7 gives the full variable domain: EAGVVQSPRYKIIEKKQPVAFWCNPISGHNTLYWYLQNLGQGPELLIRYENEEAVDDSQLPKDRFSAERLKGVDSTLKIQPAELGDSAVYLCASSATGTSGYEQYFGPGTRLTVT.

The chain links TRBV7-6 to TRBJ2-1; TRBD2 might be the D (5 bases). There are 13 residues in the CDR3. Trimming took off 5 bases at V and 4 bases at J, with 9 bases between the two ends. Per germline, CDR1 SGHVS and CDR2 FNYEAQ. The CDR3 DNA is TGTGCCAGCAGCCTTGGGAGTTACAATGAGCAGTTCTTC. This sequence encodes CASSLGSYNEQFF.

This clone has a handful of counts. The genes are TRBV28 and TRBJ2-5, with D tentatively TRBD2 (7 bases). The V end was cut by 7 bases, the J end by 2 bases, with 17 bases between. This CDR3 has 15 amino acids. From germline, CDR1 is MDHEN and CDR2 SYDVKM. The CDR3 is CASTLGGGGQETQYF. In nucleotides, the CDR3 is TGTGCCAGCACCCTGGGGGGCGGGGGACAAGAGACCCAGTACTTC.